The subject of this entry is one TCR beta chain. Antigen specificity is unknown. From RNA, the CDR3 regions of TCR beta chains were amplified and sequenced. An initial RT-PCR round employing HTBI primers preceded a second-round multiplex PCR. A single record per CDR3 protein comes from TCRdb applying MiXCR to the multiplex PCR reads. The data show over a million distinct CDR3 sequences, about two fifths seen once. The data stem from a study of Graves' ophthalmopathy and Graves' hyperthyroidism. This CDR3 spans 15 amino acids. Germline loops: CDR1 SEHNR, CDR2 FQNEAQ (reference sequence). Trimming pared 5 bases from V and 6 bases from J, leaving 17 bases between. General study points: In separating ophthalmopathy from stable hyperthyroidism, a 13-signature model achieved 85% to 90% sensitivity and around 80% specificity.

This chain connects TRBV7-9 to TRBJ1-5; D gene uncertain. Sequencing was carried out using peripheral blood or thyroid tissue (not recorded which). This clonotype originated in an adult man with Graves' hyperthyroidism. CDR3: CASSPEGQTSQPQHF. CDR3 DNA: TGTGCCAGCAGCCCCGAGGGCCAGACCAGTCAGCCCCAGCATTTT.